Only a few counts were recorded for the clone carrying this T cell receptor beta chain. The target antigen is unknown. Germline V gives CDR1 SQVTM, CDR2 ANQGSEA. V lost 4 bases and J 0 bases, leaving 7 bases between the germline ends. CDR3 size: 13 residues. Expressed TCRB transcripts were sequenced because the isolated RNA had all been reverse transcribed beforehand. Profiling relied on immunoSEQ multiplex PCR, and the TCRdb table lists in-frame clones only, not all of them. The sample lists about 340,000 clones, around 8.5% occurring once. This sample is part of a study of beta chain features in type 1 diabetes. Across the study: All samples combined gave around 100,000,000 sorted cells for examination.

Whole-study results and caveats: Insertions were fewer and deletions more numerous at VDJ junctions in type 1 diabetes patients. TCRB CDR3s were moderately but significantly shorter in Type 1 diabetes patients in all four CD4+ subsets.

The sequencing sample was made of central memory CD4+ T cells from blood. The receptor's source is a man younger than 40 with type 1 diabetes. This chain links TRBV29-1 with TRBJ1-3; D gene uncertain. Here the CDR3 reads CSVVTYSGNTIYF. In DNA, the CDR3 is TGCAGCGTTGTCACCTACTCTGGAAACACCATATATTTT.